This TCR beta chain was documented in a study of cytomegalovirus exposure and HLA in healthy donors. Concerning this clone itself: This specimen includes other DNA sequences encoding the same CDR3.

Primers for the PCR totalled 60 Vbeta and 13 Jbeta. The table came from immunoSEQ multiplex PCR; TCRdb's copy has only in-frame clones and leaves some out. The specimen's table records 75,000 to 95,000 clones. This CDR3 comprises 16 residues. The germline V gene has CDR1 SGHRS and CDR2 YFSETQ. V lost 1 base, J lost 5 bases, and 7 bases stayed unmatched. The receptor was isolated from a woman aged 60-75 years in good health and CMV-seronegative. Source material: PBMCs. V is TRBV5-1 and J is TRBJ2-3; 10 bases align to TRBD2. CDR3 region: CASSLSLAGEIDTQYF. The CDR3 DNA follows: TGCGCCAGCAGCTTGAGTCTAGCGGGAGAGATAGATACGCAGTATTTT. The full variable domain, rest sourced from reference TRBV5-1 and TRBJ2-3, is KAGVTQTPRYLIKTRGQQVTLSCSPISGHRSVSWYQQTPGQGLQFLFEYFSETQRNKGNFPGRFSGRQFSNSRSEMNVSTLELGDSALYLCASSLSLAGEIDTQYFGPGTRLTVL.